This TCR beta chain emerged from a study of T cell repertoires in cytomegalovirus infection. General study results and limits: CMV-specific TCR beta clonotypes restricted by HLA-C were the ones dominating the ex vivo response.

Comments on this clonotype: Its target is not known.

A single record per CDR3 protein comes from TCRdb applying MiXCR to the reads. This table holds about 900,000 distinct CDR3 sequences, roughly 30% found once. The germline V gene encodes CDR1 LGHNA and CDR2 YSLEER. Unmatched junction bases numbered 4, after V lost 1 base and J lost 6 bases. The CDR3 sequence is 14 residues long. This sequence was found in a human donor in good health (CMV status not recorded). Some clones in this sample may be carry-over from other donors' samples. The sample here was cultured CD8+ T cells from PBMCs, taken from culture after CMV antigen stimulation. V is TRBV4-3 and J is TRBJ2-3; TRBD2 matches at 7 bases. The DNA for the CDR3 is TGCGCCAGCAGCCAAGCCGGACTAGGGGATACGCAGTATTTT. Its translation is CASSQAGLGDTQYF.